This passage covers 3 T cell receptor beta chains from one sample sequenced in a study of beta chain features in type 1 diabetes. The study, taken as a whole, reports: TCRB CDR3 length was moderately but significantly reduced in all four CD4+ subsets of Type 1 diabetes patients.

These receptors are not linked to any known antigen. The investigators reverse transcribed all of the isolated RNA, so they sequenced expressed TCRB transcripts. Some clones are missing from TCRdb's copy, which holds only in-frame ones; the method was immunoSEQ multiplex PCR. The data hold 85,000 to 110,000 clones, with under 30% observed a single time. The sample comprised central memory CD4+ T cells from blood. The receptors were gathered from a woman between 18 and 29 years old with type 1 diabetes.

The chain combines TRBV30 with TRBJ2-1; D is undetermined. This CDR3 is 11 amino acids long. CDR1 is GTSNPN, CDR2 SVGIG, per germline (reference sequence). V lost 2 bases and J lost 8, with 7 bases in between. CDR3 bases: TGTGCCTGGAGTAATTTCTATGAGCAGTTCTTC. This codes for CAWSNFYEQFF. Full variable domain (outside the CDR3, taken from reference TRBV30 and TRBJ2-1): SQTIHQWPATLVQPVGSPLSLECTVEGTSNPNLYWYRQAAGRGLQLLFYSVGIGQISSEVPQNLSASRPQDRQFILSSKKLLLSDSGFYLCAWSNFYEQFFGPGTRLTVL.

The CDR3 DNA reads TGTGCCAGCTCACCACAGAGGGATCCTAATGAAAAACTGTTTTTT. Translation gives CASSPQRDPNEKLFF. The chain has TRBV18 and TRBJ1-4; no firm D call. V lost 1 base and J 3 bases, leaving 9 bases between the germline ends. Germline-derived CDR1 and CDR2 are KGHSH and LQKENI. The CDR3 contains 15 residues.

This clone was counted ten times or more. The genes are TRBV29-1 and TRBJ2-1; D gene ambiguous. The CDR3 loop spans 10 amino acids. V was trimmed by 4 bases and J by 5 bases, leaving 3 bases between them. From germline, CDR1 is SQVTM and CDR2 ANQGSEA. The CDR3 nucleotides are TGCAGCGTTGCGGACAATGAGCAGTTCTTC. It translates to CSVADNEQFF.